The T cell receptor beta chain under discussion was sequenced for a study of metastatic and nonmetastatic thyroid tumors. TCRdb re-called the PCR reads with MiXCR. The sample holds over 30,000 clones, roughly 33% seen once. Germline CDR1 SGHRS, CDR2 YFSETQ. The germline V and J ends were trimmed by 0 bases and 0 bases, with 12 bases remaining between them. CDR3 length equals 16 residues. This clone has only one observation. Thyroid surgery had not been preceded by any treatment in any patient. This TCR came from a female donor with papillary thyroid cancer or a benign thyroid nodule (not recorded which). Some clones in this sample may be carry-over from other donors' samples. The rearrangement links TRBV5-1 to TRBJ2-5; D is tentatively TRBD1 or TRBD2 (5 bases each). The sequenced sample was tumor tissue. In nucleotides, the CDR3 is TGCGCCAGCAGCTTGGTCCGGGGCCCCCACCAAGAGACCCAGTACTTC. This sequence encodes CASSLVRGPHQETQYF.